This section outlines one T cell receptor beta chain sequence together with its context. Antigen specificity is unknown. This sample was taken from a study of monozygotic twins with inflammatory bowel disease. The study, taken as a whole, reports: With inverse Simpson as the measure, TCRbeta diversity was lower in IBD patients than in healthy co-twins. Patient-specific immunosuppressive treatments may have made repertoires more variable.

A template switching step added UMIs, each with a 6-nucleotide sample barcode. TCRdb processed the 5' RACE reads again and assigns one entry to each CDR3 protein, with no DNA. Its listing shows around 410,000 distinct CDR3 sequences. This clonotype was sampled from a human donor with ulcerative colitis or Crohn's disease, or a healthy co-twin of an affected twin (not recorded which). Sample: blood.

This chain's CDR3 is CATSRATQTGAVRDTQYF. The V call is TRBV15, the J call TRBJ2-3; the D call of TRBD1 rests on TCRdb alone, since no DNA is present to check it. Germline values: CDR1 LNHNV, CDR2 YYDKDF (reference sequence). The CDR3 is 18 amino acids.